The 31 T cell receptor beta chains below were found in one sample sequenced in a study of CD8 T cells in ankylosing spondylitis (dated by TCRdb to about 2017). The receptor library was made with 5' RACE. Sequencing relied on an Illumina HiSeq 2500. In-frame beta chains were kept once TCRdb had trimmed the public reads at Q25 with fastp and called clones with MiXCR. Each CDR3 protein gets just one entry, which takes the most common genes and DNA from the rows behind it. This sample has approximately 200,000 distinct CDR3 sequences in its table, and roughly 13% of those were observed once. The ten largest clones add up to 16% of the sample. Sequenced input: blood, either unsorted or a sorted T cell fraction (not recorded which). The receptors shown here come from a male donor with ankylosing spondylitis or in good health (not recorded which).

The table lists this clonotype with many counts. This sequence joins TRBV9 and TRBJ2-3, with D tentatively TRBD1 (5 bases). The germline V gene has CDR1 SGDLS and CDR2 YYNGEE. Trimming removed 0 bases from V and 6 bases from J, with 14 bases in between. This CDR3 contains 15 residues. CDR3 sequence: CASSVAFQGLDTQYF. CDR3 nucleotide sequence: TGTGCCAGCAGCGTAGCCTTCCAGGGATTGGATACGCAGTATTTT.

The chain joins TRBV10-1 to TRBJ2-2, with 14 nucleotides matching TRBD2. The CDR3 is 19 residues long. Germline CDR1 WNHNN, CDR2 SYGVQD (reference sequence). Trimming at V came to 2 bases and at J to 5 bases, leaving 10 bases not matched to a gene. The CDR3 sequence: CASSEVAGLAGVRTGELFF. CDR3 bases: TGCGCCAGCAGTGAGGTCGCGGGACTAGCGGGAGTTCGAACCGGGGAGCTGTTTTTT.

The chain links TRBV10-1 to TRBJ2-7; possible D gene TRBD2, 5 bases. The ends were cut back, 2 bases at V and 7 bases at J, with 6 bases in the middle. The CDR3 has 11 residues. Germline V lookup: CDR1 WNHNN, CDR2 SYGVQD (reference sequence). CDR3: CASSERGEQYF. CDR3 bases: TGCGCCAGCAGTGAGCGGGGAGAGCAGTACTTC.

The table lists this clonotype with a few counts. CDR3 in amino acids: CASSKLRERGPRSILVNEQFF. In nucleotides, the CDR3 is TGTGCCAGCAGCAAACTCAGGGAACGGGGTCCCCGGTCAATACTCGTCAATGAGCAGTTCTTC. The rearrangement links TRBV21-1 to TRBJ2-1; whether TRBD1, the table's D call, matches the DNA was not checked. TRBV21-1 is given as a pseudogene. The CDR3 has 21 amino acids.

This clonotype was found many times. V gene TRBV15 combines with J gene TRBJ1-6; 9 positions agree with TRBD1. The CDR3 length is 13 residues. With V trimmed by 3 bases and J by 9 bases, 0 bases remained unmatched. In germline, CDR1 is LNHNV, CDR2 YYDKDF (reference sequence). This chain's CDR3 is CATSRDRGSPLHF. The CDR3 bases are TGTGCCACCAGCAGGGACAGGGGTTCACCCCTCCACTTT.

In this sample, this clonotype turned up a few times. This chain uses TRBV12-3 or TRBV12-4 with TRBJ2-1, with a tentative D call TRBD1 (6 bases). V shed 8 bases and J shed 8 bases, with 13 bases lying between them. The CDR3 runs 12 residues. The CDR3 region has the DNA TGTGCCAGCTCCCCACAGGGTTATGAGCAGTTCTTC. It translates to CASSPQGYEQFF.

The table lists this clonotype with a few counts. This sequence joins TRBV9 and TRBJ2-7, with a weak D call TRBD2 (6 bases). Trimming removed 0 bases from V and 7 bases from J, with 14 bases in between. Germline values: CDR1 SGDLS, CDR2 YYNGEE. This CDR3 is built from 14 residues. The CDR3 nucleotides are TGTGCCAGCAGCGTAGCGTTATCTCGGGGGGAGCAGTACTTC. Translated, it gives CASSVALSRGEQYF.

This clonotype was counted between two and nine times. In nucleotides, the CDR3 is TGCAGTGCTAGTTCCGGGGGTGGCGAGCAGTACTTC. Its translation: CSASSGGGEQYF. The chain has TRBV20-1 and TRBJ2-7; a possible D gene is TRBD2 (6 bases). CDR3 size: 12 residues. CDR1 is DFQATT and CDR2 is SNEGSKA in the germline V gene (reference sequence). Between the trimmed V and J ends, which lost 3 bases and 6 bases, there was a span of 12 bases.

J is TRBJ2-1 and V is TRBV7-2; D perhaps matches TRBD2 (6 bases). Germline lookup yields CDR1 SGHTA and CDR2 FQGNSA. Trimming cost V 4 bases and J 5 bases, with 15 bases left between them. The CDR3 extends over 15 amino acids. CDR3 sequence: CASSWAGGENNEQFF. CDR3 DNA sequence: TGTGCCAGCAGCTGGGCCGGGGGAGAAAACAATGAGCAGTTCTTC.

This clonotype was counted many times. The chain uses TRBV2 and TRBJ2-7; no firm D call. The germline gives CDR1 SNHLY, CDR2 FYNNEI. The CDR3 contains 10 residues. V shed 7 bases and J shed 4 bases, with 5 bases lying between them. The CDR3 protein is CASNGYEQYF. Written as DNA, the CDR3 is TGTGCCAGCAATGGATACGAGCAGTACTTC.

This clonotype was observed a few times. CDR3 coding DNA: TGTGCCAGCAGCTTGGGTAAGGGGCATGTCAGCTACGAGCAGTACTTC. This sequence encodes CASSLGKGHVSYEQYF. The J gene is TRBJ2-7, the V gene TRBV5-6; TRBD1 might be the D (5 bases). V lost 0 bases and J lost 3, with 16 bases in between. The CDR3 extends over 16 amino acids. CDR1 is SGHDT and CDR2 is YYEEEE in the germline V gene.

This clonotype was counted a few times. This chain links TRBV20-1 with TRBJ2-1; TRBD2 matches 9 bases. This CDR3 spans 17 amino acids. Germline V CDR1 and CDR2: DFQATT, SNEGSKA (reference sequence). J gave up 0 bases and V 0 bases, and 6 bases lay outside the gene matches. CDR3 in amino acids: CSARDLSGGSSYNEQFF. CDR3 bases: TGCAGTGCTAGAGATCTTAGCGGGGGAAGCTCCTACAATGAGCAGTTCTTC.

J is TRBJ2-7 and V is TRBV10-1; D ambiguous. V lost 2 bases and J 1 base, leaving 6 bases between the germline ends. There are 13 residues in the CDR3. Germline lookup yields CDR1 WNHNN and CDR2 SYGVQD (reference sequence). Here the CDR3 DNA reads TGCGCCAGCAGTGAGGGCCTTTCCTACGAGCAGTACTTC. Translating gives CASSEGLSYEQYF.

There are many counts of this clonotype. The gene calls are TRBV10-3 and TRBJ1-1; 10 bases are shared with TRBD1. After removal of 8 bases from V and 5 bases from J, the junction contained 5 bases not matched to a gene. This CDR3 has 13 residues. Germline V gives CDR1 ENHRY, CDR2 SYGVKD. CDR3 bases: TGTGCCATCTGGACAGGGGGTATAACTGAAGCTTTCTTT. The encoded protein is CAIWTGGITEAFF.

The chain carries TRBV7-6 and TRBJ2-3; either TRBD1 or TRBD2 may supply D (5 bases each). The CDR3 has 15 residues. Trimming left V 5 bases short and J 8 bases short, with 20 bases between. Germline V lookup: CDR1 SGHVS, CDR2 FNYEAQ. CDR3 sequence reads: CASSPPGTDFGTQYF. CDR3 bases: TGTGCCAGCAGCCCCCCCGGGACCGACTTTGGTACGCAGTATTTT.

This clonotype has just a few counts. The rearrangement links TRBV27 to TRBJ2-3; D call uncertain. This CDR3 has 15 amino acids. The germline CDR1 and CDR2 sequences are MNHEY and SMNVEV (reference sequence). The V and J ends lost 4 bases and 0 bases respectively, with 11 bases between them. The CDR3: CASSSVPSSTDTQYF. The CDR3 nucleotides read TGTGCCAGCAGTTCCGTGCCGTCTAGCACAGATACGCAGTATTTT.

This clonotype was recorded a few times. The gene calls are TRBV7-8 and TRBJ2-5, with TRBD1 matching over 11 bases. CDR1 and CDR2 from the germline V gene are SGHVS and FQNEAQ. The CDR3 contains 15 residues. J gave up 4 bases and V 4 bases, and 5 bases lay outside the gene matches. Written as DNA, the CDR3 is TGTGCCAGCAGCTCCGGGACAGGGGGGGCAGAGACCCAGTACTTC. It translates to CASSSGTGGAETQYF.

This clonotype has ten or more counts. The V and J genes are TRBV27 and TRBJ2-1; unclear D gene. This CDR3 is built from 16 residues. V lost 2 bases, J lost 0 bases, and 11 bases lay in between. Germline assignment: CDR1 MNHEY and CDR2 SMNVEV (reference sequence). This chain's CDR3 is CASSLVGFSSYNEQFF. For the CDR3, the DNA is TGTGCCAGCAGTTTAGTGGGGTTTAGCTCCTACAATGAGCAGTTCTTC.

This chain joins TRBV9 and TRBJ2-3; D call uncertain. Germline lookup yields CDR1 SGDLS and CDR2 YYNGEE. This CDR3 has 14 amino acids. V lost 0 bases and J lost 2, with 7 bases in between. CDR3 loop: CASSVVRATDTQYF. CDR3 nucleotide sequence: TGTGCCAGCAGCGTAGTGAGAGCCACAGATACGCAGTATTTT.

The rearrangement links TRBV4-1 to TRBJ2-7; D ambiguous. There are 14 residues in the CDR3. Germline CDR1 and CDR2: MGHRA and YSYEKL. Trimming took off 0 bases at V and 3 bases at J, with 9 bases between the two ends. The CDR3 DNA sequence: TGCGCCAGCAGCCAAGATGGGCAGGACTACGAGCAGTACTTC. Its translation is CASSQDGQDYEQYF.

This clonotype was counted ten times or more. The chain recombines TRBV7-9 with TRBJ2-1; TRBD2 agrees at 11 bases. The V segment lost 2 bases and the J segment 3 bases; nucleotides outside the gene matches: 6. Germline V lookup: CDR1 SEHNR, CDR2 FQNEAQ (reference sequence). The CDR3 covers 17 residues. CDR3 sequence reads: CASSLTGTSGVYNEQFF. CDR3 DNA: TGTGCCAGCAGCTTAACCGGGACTAGCGGAGTCTACAATGAGCAGTTCTTC.

The chain is built from TRBV19 and TRBJ2-1, with TRBD2 matching over 10 bases. Losses at the gene ends were 5 bases for V and 10 bases for J; bases not matched to a gene: 8. The CDR3 has 14 amino acids. Germline lookup yields CDR1 LNHDA and CDR2 SQIVND (reference sequence). The CDR3 loop reads CASSPLGTSEEQFF. CDR3 bases: TGTGCCAGTAGTCCACTCGGGACTAGCGAGGAGCAGTTCTTC.

A few counts support this clonotype. This chain connects TRBV10-3 to TRBJ2-3, with D tentatively TRBD1 or TRBD2 (7 bases each). Germline V gene sequence: CDR1 ENHRY, CDR2 SYGVKD. The CDR3 contains 14 residues. CDR3 residues: CATQGGPYTDTQYF. CDR3 nucleotide sequence: TGTGCGACCCAGGGGGGGCCCTACACAGATACGCAGTATTTT.

The sample holds many counts of this clonotype. The V call is TRBV6-2 or TRBV6-3, the J call TRBJ2-1; D unresolved. With 2 bases removed from V and 1 base from J, the gap between germline ends came to 3 bases. There are 13 residues in the CDR3. Germline CDR1 is MNHEY and CDR2 is SVGEGT. The CDR3 DNA is TGTGCCAGCAGTTACAGGTCCTACAATGAGCAGTTCTTC. Amino acids: CASSYRSYNEQFF.

The chain links TRBV11-2 to TRBJ2-5; D is perhaps TRBD2 (7 bases). Trimming removed 1 base at V and 5 bases at J, with 17 bases between. The CDR3 has 16 residues. Germline CDR1 and CDR2: SGHAT and FQNNGV. In DNA form, the CDR3 reads TGTGCCAGCAGCTTAGGCGTACGGGGGGCGTGGGAGACCCAGTACTTC. This encodes CASSLGVRGAWETQYF.

V usage is TRBV5-5 and J usage is TRBJ1-4, with D maybe TRBD1 (5 bases). The CDR3 contains 14 residues. V lost 3 bases to trimming and J lost 4 bases, with 10 bases between them. Germline V lookup: CDR1 SGHKS, CDR2 YYEKEE (reference sequence). The CDR3 DNA sequence: TGTGCCAGCAGCTCGGGACGGGTTAATGAAAAACTGTTTTTT. Its protein is CASSSGRVNEKLFF.

A few counts support this clonotype. V usage is TRBV9 and J usage is TRBJ1-6, with a possible D match to TRBD1 (6 bases). The V and J ends lost 2 bases and 6 bases respectively, with 18 bases between them. The CDR3 extends over 17 amino acids. Germline V gene lookup returns CDR1 SGDLS and CDR2 YYNGEE. This CDR3 is CASSVSRGFTTNSPLHF. CDR3 DNA sequence: TGTGCCAGCAGCGTCAGCAGGGGTTTTACTACTAATTCACCCCTCCACTTT.

The chain recombines TRBV12-3 or TRBV12-4 with TRBJ2-5, with D tentatively TRBD1 or TRBD2 (5 bases each). V was trimmed by 4 bases and J by 3 bases, leaving 12 bases between them. This CDR3 has 14 residues. DNA for the CDR3: TGTGCCAGCAGTTCATGGGACGGTGAAGAGACCCAGTACTTC. It specifies CASSSWDGEETQYF.

The chain carries TRBV7-2 and TRBJ2-2; D is unclear. This CDR3 has 15 residues. Deletions cut 3 bases from V and 0 bases from J, with 8 bases between. Germline loops: CDR1 SGHTA, CDR2 FQGNSA. The CDR3 nucleotides read TGTGCCAGCAGCTTGGTGAAGCCGAACACCGGGGAGCTGTTTTTT. This gives the protein CASSLVKPNTGELFF. Supplemented by reference TRBV7-2 and TRBJ2-2, the full variable domain reads GAGVSQSPSNKVTEKGKDVELRCDPISGHTALYWYRQSLGQGLEFLIYFQGNSAPDKSGLPSDRFSAERTGGSVSTLTIQRTQQEDSAVYLCASSLVKPNTGELFFGEGSRLTVL.

The chain combines TRBV10-3 with TRBJ1-1, with TRBD1 matching 7 bases. The length of the CDR3 is 13 residues. V was clipped by 5 bases and J by 3 bases; unmatched bases: 3. The germline V gene encodes CDR1 ENHRY and CDR2 SYGVKD. The CDR3: CAISTGVDTEAFF. As DNA, the CDR3 is TGTGCCATCAGTACAGGGGTGGACACTGAAGCTTTCTTT.

This clonotype was detected a few times. V is TRBV24-1 and J is TRBJ2-1; D gene ambiguous. Germline CDR1 KGHDR, CDR2 SFDVKD. This CDR3 spans 13 amino acids. V dropped 3 bases and J dropped 8 bases, with 10 bases sitting between them. The CDR3 nucleotides are TGTGCCACCAGTGATACTCTTAGGGATGAGCAGTTCTTC. Translated: CATSDTLRDEQFF.